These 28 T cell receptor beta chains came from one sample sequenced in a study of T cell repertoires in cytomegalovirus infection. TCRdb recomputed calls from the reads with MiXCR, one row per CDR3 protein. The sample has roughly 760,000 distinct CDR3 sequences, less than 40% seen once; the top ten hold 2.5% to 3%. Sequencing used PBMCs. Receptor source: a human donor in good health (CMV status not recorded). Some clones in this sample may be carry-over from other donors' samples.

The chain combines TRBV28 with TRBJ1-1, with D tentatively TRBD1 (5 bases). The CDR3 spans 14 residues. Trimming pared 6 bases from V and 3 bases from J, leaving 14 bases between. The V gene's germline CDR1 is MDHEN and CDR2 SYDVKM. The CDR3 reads CASSPPTVDTEAFF. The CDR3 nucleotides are TGTGCCAGCAGCCCTCCGACAGTCGACACTGAAGCTTTCTTT.

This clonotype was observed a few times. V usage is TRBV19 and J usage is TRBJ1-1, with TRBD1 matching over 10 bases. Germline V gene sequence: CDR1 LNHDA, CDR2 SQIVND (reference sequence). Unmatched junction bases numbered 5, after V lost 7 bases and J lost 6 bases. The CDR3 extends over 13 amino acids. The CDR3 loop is CASKGTGDPEAFF. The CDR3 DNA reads TGTGCCAGTAAGGGGACAGGGGACCCTGAAGCTTTCTTT.

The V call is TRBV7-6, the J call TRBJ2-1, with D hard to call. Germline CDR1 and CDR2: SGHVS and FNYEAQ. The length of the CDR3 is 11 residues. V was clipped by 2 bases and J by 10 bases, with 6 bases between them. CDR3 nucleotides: TGTGCCAGCAGCTTAAACTACGAGCAGTTCTTC. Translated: CASSLNYEQFF. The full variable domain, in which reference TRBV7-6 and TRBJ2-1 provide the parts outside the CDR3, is GAGVSQSPRYKVTKRGQDVALRCDPISGHVSLYWYRQALGQGPEFLTYFNYEAQQDKSGLPNDRFSAERPEGSISTLTIQRTEQRDSAMYRCASSLNYEQFFGPGTRLTVL.

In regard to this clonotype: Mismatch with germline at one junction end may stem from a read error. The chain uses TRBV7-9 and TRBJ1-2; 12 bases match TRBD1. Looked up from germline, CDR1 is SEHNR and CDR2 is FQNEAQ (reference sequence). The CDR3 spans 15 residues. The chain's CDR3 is CANSQGPGQGAGYTF. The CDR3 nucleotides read TGTGCCAACAGCCAAGGACCGGGACAGGGGGCTGGCTACACCTTC.

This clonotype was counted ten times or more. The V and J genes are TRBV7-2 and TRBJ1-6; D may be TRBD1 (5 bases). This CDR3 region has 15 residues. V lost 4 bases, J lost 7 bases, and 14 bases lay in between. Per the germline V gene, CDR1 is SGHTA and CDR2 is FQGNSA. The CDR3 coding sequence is TGTGCCAGCAGCTATGTAGGGGCCGGGAATTCACCCCTCCACTTT. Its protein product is CASSYVGAGNSPLHF.

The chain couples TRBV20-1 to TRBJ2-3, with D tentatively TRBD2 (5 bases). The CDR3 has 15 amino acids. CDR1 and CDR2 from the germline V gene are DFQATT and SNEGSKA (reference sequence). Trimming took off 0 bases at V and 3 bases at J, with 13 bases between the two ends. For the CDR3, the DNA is TGCAGTGCTAGAGATCGGGTCCGAGGGACAGATACGCAGTATTTT. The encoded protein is CSARDRVRGTDTQYF.

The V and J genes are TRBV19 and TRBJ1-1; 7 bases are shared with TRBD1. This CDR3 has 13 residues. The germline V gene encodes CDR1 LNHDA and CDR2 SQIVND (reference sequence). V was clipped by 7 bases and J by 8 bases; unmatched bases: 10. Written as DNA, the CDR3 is TGTGCCAGTACCCACAGGGGCGGGCCAGAAGCTTTCTTT. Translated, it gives CASTHRGGPEAFF.

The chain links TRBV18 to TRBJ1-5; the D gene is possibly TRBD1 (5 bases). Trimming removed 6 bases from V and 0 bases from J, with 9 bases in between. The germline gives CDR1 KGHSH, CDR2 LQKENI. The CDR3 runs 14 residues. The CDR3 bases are TGTGCCAGCTCCCGGACAAATAGCAATCAGCCCCAGCATTTT. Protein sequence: CASSRTNSNQPQHF.

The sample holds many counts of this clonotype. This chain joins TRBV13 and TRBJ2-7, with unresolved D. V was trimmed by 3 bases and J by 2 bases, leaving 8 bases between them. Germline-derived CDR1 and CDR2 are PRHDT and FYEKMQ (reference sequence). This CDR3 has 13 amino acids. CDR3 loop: CASSFRSPYEQYF. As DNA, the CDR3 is TGTGCCAGCAGCTTTCGGTCCCCCTACGAGCAGTACTTC.

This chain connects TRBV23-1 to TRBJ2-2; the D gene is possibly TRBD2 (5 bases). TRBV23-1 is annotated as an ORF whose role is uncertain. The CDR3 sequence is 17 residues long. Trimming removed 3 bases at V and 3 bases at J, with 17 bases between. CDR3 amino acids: CASSQRVSADHTGELFF. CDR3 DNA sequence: TGCGCCAGCAGTCAGAGGGTTAGCGCAGATCACACCGGGGAGCTGTTTTTT.

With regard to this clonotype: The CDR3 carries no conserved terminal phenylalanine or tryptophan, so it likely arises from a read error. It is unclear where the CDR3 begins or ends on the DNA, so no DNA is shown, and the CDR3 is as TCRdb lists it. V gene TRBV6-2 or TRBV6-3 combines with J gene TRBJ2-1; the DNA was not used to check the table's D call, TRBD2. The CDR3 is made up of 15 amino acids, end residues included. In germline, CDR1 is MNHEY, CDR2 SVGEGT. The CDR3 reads CASSYLAHKYNEQLL.

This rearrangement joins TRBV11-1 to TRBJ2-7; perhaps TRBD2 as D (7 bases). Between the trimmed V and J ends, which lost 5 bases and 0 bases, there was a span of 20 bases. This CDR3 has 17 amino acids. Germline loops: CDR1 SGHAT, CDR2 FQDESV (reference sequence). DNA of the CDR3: TGTGCCAGCAGCCCGGAGGGGGGGGGTCCCACCTCCTACGAGCAGTACTTC. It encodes CASSPEGGGPTSYEQYF.

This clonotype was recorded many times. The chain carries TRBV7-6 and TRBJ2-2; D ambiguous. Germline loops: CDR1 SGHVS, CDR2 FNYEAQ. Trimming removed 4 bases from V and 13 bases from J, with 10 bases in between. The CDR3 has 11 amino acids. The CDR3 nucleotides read TGTGCCAGCAGCTCGTGGGGTGGGCTGTTTTTT. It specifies CASSSWGGLFF.

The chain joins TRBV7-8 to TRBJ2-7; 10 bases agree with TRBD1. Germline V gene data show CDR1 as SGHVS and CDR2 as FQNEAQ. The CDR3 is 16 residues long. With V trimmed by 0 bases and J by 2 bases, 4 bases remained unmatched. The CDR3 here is CASSLALGQGTYEQYF. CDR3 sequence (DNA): TGTGCCAGCAGCTTAGCGCTGGGACAGGGGACCTACGAGCAGTACTTC.

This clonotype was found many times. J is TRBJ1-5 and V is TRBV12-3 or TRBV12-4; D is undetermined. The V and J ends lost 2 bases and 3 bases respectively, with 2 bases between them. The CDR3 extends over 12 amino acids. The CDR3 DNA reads TGTGCCAGCAGTTTAAACAATCAGCCCCAGCATTTT. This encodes CASSLNNQPQHF.

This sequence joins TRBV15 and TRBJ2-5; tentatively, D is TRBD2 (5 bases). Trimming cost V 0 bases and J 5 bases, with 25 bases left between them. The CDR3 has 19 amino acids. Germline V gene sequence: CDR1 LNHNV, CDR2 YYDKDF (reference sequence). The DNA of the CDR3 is TGTGCCACCAGCAGAGAGGGAGCGTTGACGGGCAGGCTCCAGGAGACCCAGTACTTC. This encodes CATSREGALTGRLQETQYF.

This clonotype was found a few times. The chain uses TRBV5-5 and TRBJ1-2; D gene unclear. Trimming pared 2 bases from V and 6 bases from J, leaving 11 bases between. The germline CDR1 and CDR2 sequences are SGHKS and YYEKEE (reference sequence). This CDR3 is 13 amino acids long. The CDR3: CASSFTGVDGYTF. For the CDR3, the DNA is TGTGCCAGCAGCTTTACTGGGGTGGATGGCTACACCTTC.

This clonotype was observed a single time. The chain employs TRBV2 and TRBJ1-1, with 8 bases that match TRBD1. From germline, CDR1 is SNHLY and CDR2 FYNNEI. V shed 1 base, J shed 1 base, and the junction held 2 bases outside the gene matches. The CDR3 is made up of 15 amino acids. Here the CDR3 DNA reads TGTGCCAGCAGTGAAGGGCAGGGGGCGAACACTGAAGCTTTCTTT. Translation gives CASSEGQGANTEAFF.

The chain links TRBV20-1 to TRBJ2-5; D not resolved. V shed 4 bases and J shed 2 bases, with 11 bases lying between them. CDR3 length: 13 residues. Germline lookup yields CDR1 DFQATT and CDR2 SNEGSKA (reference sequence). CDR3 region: CSATPVGQETQYF. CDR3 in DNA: TGCAGTGCTACTCCGGTTGGGCAAGAGACCCAGTACTTC.

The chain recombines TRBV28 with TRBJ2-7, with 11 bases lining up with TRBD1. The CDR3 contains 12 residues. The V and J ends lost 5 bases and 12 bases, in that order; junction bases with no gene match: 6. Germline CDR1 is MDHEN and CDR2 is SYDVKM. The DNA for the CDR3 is TGTGCCAGCAGTGAGGGACAGGGGGAACCGTACTTC. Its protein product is CASSEGQGEPYF.

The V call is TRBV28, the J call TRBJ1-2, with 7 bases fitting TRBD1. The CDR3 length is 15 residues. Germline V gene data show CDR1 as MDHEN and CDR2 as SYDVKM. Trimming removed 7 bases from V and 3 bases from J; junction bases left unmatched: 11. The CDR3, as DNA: TGTGCCAGCACCTCTGGACAGGCTACGCACTATGGCTACACCTTC. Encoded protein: CASTSGQATHYGYTF.

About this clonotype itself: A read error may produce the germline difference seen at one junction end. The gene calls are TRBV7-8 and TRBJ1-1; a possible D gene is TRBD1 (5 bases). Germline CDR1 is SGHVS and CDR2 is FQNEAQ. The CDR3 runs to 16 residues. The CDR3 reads CARSREPQTANTEDFF. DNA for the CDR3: TGTGCCCGCAGCCGCGAACCTCAGACAGCGAACACTGAAGATTTCTTT.

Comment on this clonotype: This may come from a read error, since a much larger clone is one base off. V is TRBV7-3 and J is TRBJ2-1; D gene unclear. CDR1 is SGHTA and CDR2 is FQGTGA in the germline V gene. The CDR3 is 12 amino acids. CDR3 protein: CASSSDSDEHFF. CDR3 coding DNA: TGTGCCAGCAGCTCCGACTCTGATGAGCATTTCTTC.

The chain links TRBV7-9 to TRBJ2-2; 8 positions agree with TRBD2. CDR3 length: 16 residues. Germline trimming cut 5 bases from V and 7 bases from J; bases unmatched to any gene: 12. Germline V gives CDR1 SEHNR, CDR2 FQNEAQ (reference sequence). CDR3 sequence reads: CASSLPGREVIGELFF. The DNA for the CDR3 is TGTGCCAGCAGCCTGCCGGGGCGGGAGGTGATCGGGGAGCTGTTTTTT.

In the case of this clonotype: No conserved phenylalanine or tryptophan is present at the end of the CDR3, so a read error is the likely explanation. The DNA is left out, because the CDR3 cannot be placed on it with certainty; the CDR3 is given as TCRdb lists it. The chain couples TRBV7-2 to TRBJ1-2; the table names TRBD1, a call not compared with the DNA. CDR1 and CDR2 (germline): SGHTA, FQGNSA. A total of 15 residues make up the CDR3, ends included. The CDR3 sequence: CASSLKIGGEDGYTL.

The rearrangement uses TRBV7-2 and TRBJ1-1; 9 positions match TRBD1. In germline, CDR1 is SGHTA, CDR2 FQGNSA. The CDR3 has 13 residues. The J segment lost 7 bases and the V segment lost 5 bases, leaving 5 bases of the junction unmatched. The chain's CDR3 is CASSRDRAGEAFF. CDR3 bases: TGTGCCAGCAGCCGGGACAGGGCCGGTGAAGCTTTCTTT.

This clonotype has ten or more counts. The CDR3 reads CASSWGYTEAFF. The CDR3 DNA sequence: TGTGCCAGCAGTTGGGGATACACTGAAGCTTTCTTT. The chain links TRBV28 to TRBJ1-1; D is unresolved. V lost 4 bases and J lost 3, with 6 bases in between. The CDR3 contains 12 residues. Germline assignment: CDR1 MDHEN and CDR2 SYDVKM.

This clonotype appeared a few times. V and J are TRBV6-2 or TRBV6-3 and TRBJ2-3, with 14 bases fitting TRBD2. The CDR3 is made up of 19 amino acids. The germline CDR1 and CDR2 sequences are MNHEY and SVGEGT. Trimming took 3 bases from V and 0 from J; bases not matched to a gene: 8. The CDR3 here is CASSYNGTSGGPSTDTQYF. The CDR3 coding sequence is TGTGCCAGCAGTTATAATGGGACTAGCGGGGGCCCGAGCACAGATACGCAGTATTTT.